Reported below is one TCR beta chain. Its antigen is still unknown. Between the trimmed V and J ends, which lost 0 bases and 12 bases, there was a span of 14 bases. CDR3 size: 14 residues. CDR1 and CDR2 from the germline V gene are KGHDR and SFDVKD. TCRdb used MiXCR to reprocess the 5' RACE reads, holding one entry per CDR3 protein. The table includes 670,000 or so distinct CDR3 sequences, around 19% detected once. This sample was taken from a study of CD8 T cells in ankylosing spondylitis. The study's findings and limits: Researchers reportedly found disease-linked clones significantly enriched in matched ankylosing spondylitis synovial fluid. Clones that were linked to disease were CD8+ and were relatively rare in peripheral blood. A TCR beta motif made of roughly eight highly homologous variants seemed typical of ankylosing spondylitis blood.

J is TRBJ2-1 and V is TRBV24-1, with a tentative D call TRBD2 (7 bases). Sequenced: blood, either unsorted or a sorted T cell fraction (not recorded which). This sequence was found in a male donor with ankylosing spondylitis. The DNA for the CDR3 is TGTGCCACCAGTGATTTGGCGGCGGGGGCGGGGCAGTTCTTC. Residues: CATSDLAAGAGQFF.